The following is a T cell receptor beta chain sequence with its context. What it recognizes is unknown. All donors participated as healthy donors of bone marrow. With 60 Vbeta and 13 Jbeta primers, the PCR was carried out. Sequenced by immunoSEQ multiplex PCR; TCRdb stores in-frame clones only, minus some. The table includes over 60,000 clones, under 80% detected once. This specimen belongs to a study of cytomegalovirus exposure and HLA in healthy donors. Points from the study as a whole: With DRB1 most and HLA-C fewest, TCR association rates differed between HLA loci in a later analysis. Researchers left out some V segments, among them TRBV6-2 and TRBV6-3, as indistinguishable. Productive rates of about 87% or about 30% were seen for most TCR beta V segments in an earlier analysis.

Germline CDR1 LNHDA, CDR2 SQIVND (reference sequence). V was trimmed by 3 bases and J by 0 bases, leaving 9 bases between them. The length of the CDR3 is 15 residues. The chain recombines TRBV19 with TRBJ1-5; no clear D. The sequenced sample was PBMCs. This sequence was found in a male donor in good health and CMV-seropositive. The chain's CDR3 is CASSMWSYSNQPQHF. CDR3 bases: TGTGCCAGTAGTATGTGGAGTTATAGCAATCAGCCCCAGCATTTT.